This T cell receptor (beta chain) emerged from a study of glioma-infiltrating T cells after dendritic cell vaccination. V was pared by 4 bases and J by 2 bases, with 4 bases of the junction left unmatched. In germline, CDR1 is SGHDN, CDR2 FVKESK. This CDR3 spans 15 amino acids. Input was about 2 ug genomic DNA, or all available if less. Amplification used 60 V beta primers and 13 J beta primers. Clones were sequenced by immunoSEQ multiplex PCR, and TCRdb holds only the in-frame ones, with some missing. The sample yields tens of thousands of clones, around 80% seen once. Only patients with spare fresh-frozen tumor and over two years of follow-up were included.

This specimen was blood, taken before dendritic cell vaccination. This chain connects TRBV14 to TRBJ2-1; 8 bases agree with TRBD1. This clonotype was sampled from a human donor with glioblastoma. The CDR3 DNA follows: TGTGCCAGCAGCCGATTGGGACAGGCCTACAATGAGCAGTTCTTC. Its translation: CASSRLGQAYNEQFF.